The 6 T cell receptor beta chains given below trace back to one sample, sequenced in a study of cytomegalovirus exposure and HLA in healthy donors. It was with 60 Vbeta and 13 Jbeta primers that the PCR ran. The repertoire was sequenced with immunoSEQ multiplex PCR; TCRdb's copy has only in-frame clones and lacks some. Of around 70,000 clones in the sample, 81% were seen once. Sequencing was done on a sample of PBMCs. These receptors were obtained from a human donor in good health.

This rearrangement joins TRBV13 to TRBJ1-4; 7 bases map to TRBD1. With 7 bases clipped from V and 5 bases from J, the junction kept 7 bases outside the gene matches. The CDR3 spans 14 residues. The V gene's germline CDR1 is PRHDT and CDR2 FYEKMQ (reference sequence). CDR3 DNA sequence: TGTGCCAGCAAATCCGGGACAGAGAATGAAAAACTGTTTTTT. It codes for CASKSGTENEKLFF.

The rearrangement links TRBV2 to TRBJ1-2, with D hard to call. V was cut by 8 bases and J by 8 bases, with 9 bases left in between. Germline V CDR1 and CDR2: SNHLY, FYNNEI. This CDR3 is built from 10 residues. The CDR3 nucleotides are TGTGCCAGCGAAGGTAGCGGCTACACCTTC. This gives the protein CASEGSGYTF.

This clone was seen a few times. The chain combines TRBV6-6 with TRBJ1-1, with a possible D match to TRBD1 (5 bases). Germline V gene sequence: CDR1 MNHNY, CDR2 SVGAGI (reference sequence). This CDR3 contains 12 residues. The V gene lost 5 bases and the J gene lost 1 base, with 5 bases spanning the gap. The CDR3 here is CASSRGNTEAFF. The CDR3 nucleotides read TGTGCCAGCAGTAGGGGGAACACTGAAGCTTTCTTT.

The V and J genes are TRBV7-9 and TRBJ2-7; 7 bases align to TRBD1. The CDR3 covers 13 residues. V lost 5 bases and J lost 7; bases outside the gene matches: 8. The germline CDR1 and CDR2 sequences are SEHNR and FQNEAQ (reference sequence). CDR3 in DNA: TGTGCCAGCAGCACTTCGACAGGGACGGAGCAGTACTTC. Translation gives CASSTSTGTEQYF.

The rearrangement joins TRBV2 to TRBJ2-7, with 10 bases matching TRBD1. Trimming cost V 6 bases and J 5 bases; bases outside gene matches: 7. In germline, CDR1 is SNHLY, CDR2 FYNNEI. The CDR3 is 14 amino acids. The CDR3 spells CASRGRGTGDEQYF. The CDR3 DNA is TGTGCCAGCAGGGGGCGTGGGACAGGGGACGAGCAGTACTTC.

The rearrangement links TRBV7-2 to TRBJ2-1; 10 positions match TRBD2. The CDR3 covers 15 residues. The V gene end was trimmed by 5 bases and the J gene end by 7 bases; junction bases not matched to a gene: 8. CDR1 SGHTA and CDR2 FQGNSA come from the germline V gene. CDR3 coding DNA: TGTGCCAGCAGCACAAGCGGGGGGGCACTAAATGAGCAGTTCTTC. It specifies CASSTSGGALNEQFF.